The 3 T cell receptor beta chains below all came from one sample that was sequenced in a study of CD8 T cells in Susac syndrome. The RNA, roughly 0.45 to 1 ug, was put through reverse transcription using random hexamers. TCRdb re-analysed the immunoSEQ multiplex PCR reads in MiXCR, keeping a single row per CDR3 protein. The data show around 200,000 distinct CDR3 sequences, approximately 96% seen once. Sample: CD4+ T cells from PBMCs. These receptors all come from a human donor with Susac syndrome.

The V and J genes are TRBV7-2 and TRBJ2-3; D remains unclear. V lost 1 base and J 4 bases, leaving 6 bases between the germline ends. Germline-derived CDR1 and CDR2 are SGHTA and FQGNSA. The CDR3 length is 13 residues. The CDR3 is CASSLGWPDTQYF. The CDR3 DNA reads TGTGCCAGCAGCTTAGGCTGGCCAGATACGCAGTATTTT.

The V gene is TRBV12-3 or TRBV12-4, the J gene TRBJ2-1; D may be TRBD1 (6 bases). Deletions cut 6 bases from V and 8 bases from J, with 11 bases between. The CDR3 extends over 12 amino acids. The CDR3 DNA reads TGTGCCAGCAGAGGCAGGGGAGATGAGCAGTTCTTC. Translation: CASRGRGDEQFF.

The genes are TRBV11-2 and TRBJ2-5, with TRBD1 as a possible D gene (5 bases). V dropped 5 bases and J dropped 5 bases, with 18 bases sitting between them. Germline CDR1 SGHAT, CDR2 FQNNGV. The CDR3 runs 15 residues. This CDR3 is CASSPLQGAGETQYF. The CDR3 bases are TGTGCCAGCAGCCCCCTCCAAGGGGCCGGGGAGACCCAGTACTTC.